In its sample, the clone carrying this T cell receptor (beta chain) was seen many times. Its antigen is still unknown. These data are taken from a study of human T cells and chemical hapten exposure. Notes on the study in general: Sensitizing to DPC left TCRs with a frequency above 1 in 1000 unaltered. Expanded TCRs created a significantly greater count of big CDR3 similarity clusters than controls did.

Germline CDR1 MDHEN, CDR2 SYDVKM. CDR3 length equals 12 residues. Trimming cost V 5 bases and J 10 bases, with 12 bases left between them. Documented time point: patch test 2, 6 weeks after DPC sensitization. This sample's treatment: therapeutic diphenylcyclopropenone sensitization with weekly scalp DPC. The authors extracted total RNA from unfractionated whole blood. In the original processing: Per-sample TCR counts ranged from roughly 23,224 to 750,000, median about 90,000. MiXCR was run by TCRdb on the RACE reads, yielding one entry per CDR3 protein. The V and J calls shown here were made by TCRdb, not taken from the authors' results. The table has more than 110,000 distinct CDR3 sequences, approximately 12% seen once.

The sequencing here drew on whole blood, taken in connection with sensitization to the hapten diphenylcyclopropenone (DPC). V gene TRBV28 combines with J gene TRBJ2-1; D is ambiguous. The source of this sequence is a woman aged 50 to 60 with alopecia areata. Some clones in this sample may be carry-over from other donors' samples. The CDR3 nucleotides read TGTGCCAGCAGTCAAACGATAAGAGAGCAGTTCTTC. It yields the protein CASSQTIREQFF.